This T cell receptor beta chain is drawn from a study of OX40 agonist ivuxolimab in advanced cancers. Study-wide context: It was permissible to have had prior anti-PD-1, anti-PD-L1 or anti-CTLA-4 therapy, and around 43% had some. General study results and limits: Relative to CD4+, CD8+ T cells held more expanded clones on average.

Details on this clone: Its antigen is unidentified.

The germline V gene has CDR1 MNHNY and CDR2 SVGAGI (reference sequence). The CDR3 spans 15 residues. V trimming: 7 bases; J trimming: 6 bases; junction bases outside the gene matches: 7. Autoimmune disease history or systemic immunosuppression was exclusionary. Samples were taken at baseline and on day 1 of cycles 4 and 7. Repertoires were generated with immunoSEQ multiplex PCR, while TCRdb's copy carries only in-frame clones and drops some. In the table there are about 130,000 clones, approximately 90% of which are singletons. This chain uses TRBV6-6 with TRBJ2-1, with 12 bases aligning to TRBD2. This receptor was identified in an adult with an advanced solid tumor such as melanoma, head and neck, liver or kidney cancer. The source was CD4+ or CD8+ T cells sorted from blood, collected in a trial of the OX40 agonist ivuxolimab. Here the CDR3 DNA reads TGTGCCAGCACCCCGGGACTAGCGGGCCTCAATGAGCAGTTCTTC. It yields the protein CASTPGLAGLNEQFF.